This TCR beta chain is from a study of shared clonotypes between healthy human individuals. Per germline, CDR1 SGHTA and CDR2 FQGNSA. The CDR3 length is 17 residues. The V segment lost 5 bases and the J segment 4 bases; nucleotides outside the gene matches: 12. Points from the study as a whole: On the whole, naive subsets had larger estimated richness than memory subsets had. It was only blood that was sampled, and tissue repertoires likely differ.

As regards this clone: The antigen is unknown.

The repertoire was sequenced with immunoSEQ multiplex PCR; TCRdb's copy has only in-frame clones and lacks some. The sample lists around 2.5 million clones, 93% occurring once. The receptor was isolated from a man between 18 and 29 years old in good health. Some clones in this sample may be carry-over from other donors' samples. The sequencing sample was made of naive CD4+ T cells from PBMCs. Subset of the sample: CD45RA+ positively selected. V and J are TRBV7-2 and TRBJ2-1; 9 positions match TRBD2. The CDR3, as DNA: TGTGCCAGCAGCAGACGAGGCGGGAGGGGGGTATACAATGAGCAGTTCTTC. Translated: CASSRRGGRGVYNEQFF.